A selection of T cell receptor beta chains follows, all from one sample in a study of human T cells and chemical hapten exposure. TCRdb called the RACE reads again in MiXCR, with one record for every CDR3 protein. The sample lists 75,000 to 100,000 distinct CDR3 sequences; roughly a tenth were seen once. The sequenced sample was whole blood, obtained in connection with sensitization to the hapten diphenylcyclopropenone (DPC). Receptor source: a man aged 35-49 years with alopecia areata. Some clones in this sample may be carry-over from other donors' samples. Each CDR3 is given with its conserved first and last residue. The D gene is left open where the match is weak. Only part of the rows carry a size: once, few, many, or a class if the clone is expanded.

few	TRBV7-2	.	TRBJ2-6	TGTGCCAGCAGCCCGCAGAGGACTGGGGCCAACGTCCTGACTTTC	CASSPQRTGANVLTF
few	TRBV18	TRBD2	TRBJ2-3	TGTGCCAGCTCACGGCGGGAGGGCCTGACAGATACGCAGTATTTT	CASSRREGLTDTQYF
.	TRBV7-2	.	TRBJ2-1	TGTGCCAGCAGCTTAGTTTTCGGAGAACGGGTCTTC	CASSLVFGERVF
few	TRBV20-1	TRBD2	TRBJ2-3	TGCAGTGCTTATACACTAGCGGGATGGGGTCCAGATACGCAGTATTTT	CSAYTLAGWGPDTQYF
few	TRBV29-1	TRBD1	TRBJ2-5	TGCAGCGTTGTAGGTCCGGGACAGGCCCAAGAGACCCAGTACTTC	CSVVGPGQAQETQYF
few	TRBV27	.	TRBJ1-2	TGTGCCAGCAGTTTAGAGGGGTCCCATGGCTACACCTTC	CASSLEGSHGYTF
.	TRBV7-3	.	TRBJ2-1	TGTGCCAGCAGGCCCCCGGGACTGGCGAGTAATGAGCAGTTCTTC	CASRPPGLASNEQFF
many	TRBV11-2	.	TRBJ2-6	TGTGCCAGCAGCGTCGTCTCTGGGGCCAACGTCCTGACTTTC	CASSVVSGANVLTF
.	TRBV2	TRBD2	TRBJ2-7	TGTGCCAGCAGTGAAGGCGGAGGGACTAGCGGCCGGTACGAGCAGTACTTC	CASSEGGGTSGRYEQYF
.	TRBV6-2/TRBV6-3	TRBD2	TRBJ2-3	TGTGCCAGCAAGAGTACTAGCGGGCGGCCGGGCACAGATACGCAGTATTTT	CASKSTSGRPGTDTQYF
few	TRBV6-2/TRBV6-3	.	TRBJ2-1	TGTGCCAGCAGTCCCGGCGGTGAGCAGTTCTTC	CASSPGGEQFF
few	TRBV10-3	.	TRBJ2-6	TGTGCCATCAGTGAACAGGGCATCTCTGGGGCCAACGTCCTGACTTTC	CAISEQGISGANVLTF
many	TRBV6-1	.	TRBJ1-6	TGTGCCAGCAGTGAACAGGGCTCCTATAATTCACCCCTCCACTTT	CASSEQGSYNSPLHF